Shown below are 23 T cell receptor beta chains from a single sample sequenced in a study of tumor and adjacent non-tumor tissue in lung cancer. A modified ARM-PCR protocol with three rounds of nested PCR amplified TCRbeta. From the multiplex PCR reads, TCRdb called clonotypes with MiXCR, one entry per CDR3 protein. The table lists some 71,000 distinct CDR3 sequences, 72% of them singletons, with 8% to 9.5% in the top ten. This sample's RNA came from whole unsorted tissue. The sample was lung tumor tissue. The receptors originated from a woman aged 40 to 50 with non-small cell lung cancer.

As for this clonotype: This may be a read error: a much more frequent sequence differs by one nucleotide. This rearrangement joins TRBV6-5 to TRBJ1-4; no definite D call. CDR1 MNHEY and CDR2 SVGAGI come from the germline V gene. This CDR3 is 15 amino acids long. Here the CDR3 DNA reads TGTGTCAGCAGTTACTCGATAGGCCCTAATGAAAAACTGTTTTTT. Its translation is CVSSYSIGPNEKLFF.

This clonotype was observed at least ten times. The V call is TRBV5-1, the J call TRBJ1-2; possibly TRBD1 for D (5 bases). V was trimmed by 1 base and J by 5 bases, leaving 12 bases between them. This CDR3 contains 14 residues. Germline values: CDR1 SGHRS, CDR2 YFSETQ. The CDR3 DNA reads TGCGCCAGCAGCTTGCGGCAGGGACTATATGGCTACACCTTC. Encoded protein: CASSLRQGLYGYTF.

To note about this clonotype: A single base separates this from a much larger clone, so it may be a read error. The CDR3 sequence: CASSFGGTAYQPQDF. The CDR3, as DNA: TGTGCCAGCAGTTTCGGGGGGACTGCTTATCAGCCCCAGGATTTT. The chain links TRBV28 to TRBJ1-5; tentatively, D is TRBD1 (5 bases). This CDR3 spans 15 amino acids. Germline CDR1 is MDHEN and CDR2 is SYDVKM.

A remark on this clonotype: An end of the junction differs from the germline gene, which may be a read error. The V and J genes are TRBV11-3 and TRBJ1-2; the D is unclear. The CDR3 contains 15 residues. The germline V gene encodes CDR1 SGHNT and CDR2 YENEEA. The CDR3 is CANSSSRVLRHGYTF. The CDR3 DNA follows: TGTGCCAACAGCTCCAGCCGGGTCCTACGACATGGCTACACTTTC.

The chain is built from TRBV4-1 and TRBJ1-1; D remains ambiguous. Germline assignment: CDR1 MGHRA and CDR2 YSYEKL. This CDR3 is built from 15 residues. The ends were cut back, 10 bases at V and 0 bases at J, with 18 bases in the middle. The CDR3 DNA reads TGCGCCAACAGTCCCAGCGGTCAGATGAACACTGAAGCTTTCTTT. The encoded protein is CANSPSGQMNTEAFF.

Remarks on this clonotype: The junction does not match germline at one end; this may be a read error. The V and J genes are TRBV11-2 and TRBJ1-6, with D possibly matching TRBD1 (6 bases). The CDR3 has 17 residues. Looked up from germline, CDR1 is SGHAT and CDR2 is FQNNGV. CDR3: CASSSTLGTSRSSPLHF. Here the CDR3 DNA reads TGTGCCAGCAGCTCAACATTAGGGACAAGCCGGAGTTCACCCCTCCATTTC.

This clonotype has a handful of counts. This CDR3 is CSATEGIEAFF. The DNA for the CDR3 is TGCAGTGCGACGGAGGGGATTGAAGCTTTCTTT. The V and J genes are TRBV20-1 and TRBJ1-1; weak D call: TRBD1 (5 bases). This CDR3 has 11 residues. Germline CDR1 is DFQATT and CDR2 is SNEGSKA (reference sequence). V lost 6 bases to trimming and J lost 7 bases, with 12 bases between them.

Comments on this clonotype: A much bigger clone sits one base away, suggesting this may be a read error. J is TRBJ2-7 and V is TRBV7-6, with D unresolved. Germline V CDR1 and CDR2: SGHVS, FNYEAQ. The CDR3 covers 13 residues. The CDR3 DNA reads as TGTGCCAGCAACTTAGAGGCAGGTTACGAGCAGTACTTC. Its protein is CASNLEAGYEQYF. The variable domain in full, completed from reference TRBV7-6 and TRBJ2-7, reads GAGVSQSPRYKVTKRGQDVALRCDPISGHVSLYWYRQALGQGPEFLTYFNYEAQQDKSGLPNDRFSAERPEGSISTLTIQRTEQRDSAMYRCASNLEAGYEQYFGPGTRLTVT.

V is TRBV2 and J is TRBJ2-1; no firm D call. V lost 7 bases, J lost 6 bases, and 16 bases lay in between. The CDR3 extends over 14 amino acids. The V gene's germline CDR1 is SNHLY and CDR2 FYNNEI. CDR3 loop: CASKSASRSNEQFF. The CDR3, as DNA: TGTGCCAGCAAGAGCGCTAGTAGGAGCAATGAGCAGTTCTTC.

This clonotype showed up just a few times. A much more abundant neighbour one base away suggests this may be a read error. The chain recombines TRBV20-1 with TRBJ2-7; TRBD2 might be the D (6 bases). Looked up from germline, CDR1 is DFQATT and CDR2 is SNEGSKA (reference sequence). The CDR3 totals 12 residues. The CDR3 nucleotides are TGCAGTGTTAGAGTGGACTATGCCGAGCAGTACTTC. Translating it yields CSVRVDYAEQYF.

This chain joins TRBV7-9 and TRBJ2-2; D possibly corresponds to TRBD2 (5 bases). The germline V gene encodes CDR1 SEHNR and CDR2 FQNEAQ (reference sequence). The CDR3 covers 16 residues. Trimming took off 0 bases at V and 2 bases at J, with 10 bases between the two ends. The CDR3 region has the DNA TGTGCCAGCAGCTTAGCGCGGGCCAGTAACACCGGGGAGCTGTTTTTT. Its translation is CASSLARASNTGELFF.

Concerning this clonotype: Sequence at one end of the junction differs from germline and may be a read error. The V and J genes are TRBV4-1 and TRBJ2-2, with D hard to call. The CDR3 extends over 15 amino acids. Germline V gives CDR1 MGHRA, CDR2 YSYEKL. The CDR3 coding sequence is TGCGCCTGCAGCCATGGTTACCCCCGCTCCGGGGAGCTGTTTTTT. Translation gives CACSHGYPRSGELFF.

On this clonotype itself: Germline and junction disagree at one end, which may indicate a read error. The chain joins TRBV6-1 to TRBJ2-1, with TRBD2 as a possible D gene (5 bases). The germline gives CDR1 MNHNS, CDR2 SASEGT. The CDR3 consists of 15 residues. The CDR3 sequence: CASRSLTGFTEEQFF. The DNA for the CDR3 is TGTGCCAGCAGGTCACTAACGGGGTTTACGGAAGAGCAATTCTTC.

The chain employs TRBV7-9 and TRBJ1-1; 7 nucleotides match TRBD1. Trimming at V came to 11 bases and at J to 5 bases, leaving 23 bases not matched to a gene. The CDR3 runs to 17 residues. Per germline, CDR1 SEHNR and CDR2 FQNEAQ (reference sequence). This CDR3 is CARGFARPGGLNTEAFF. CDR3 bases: TGTGCCCGCGGCTTCGCCAGACCAGGGGGGCTCAATACTGAAGCTTTCTTT.

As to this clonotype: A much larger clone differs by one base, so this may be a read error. CDR3 DNA: TGCAGTGCTAGAGGGGTAAAACTGTTTTTT. Protein: CSARGVKLFF. The chain employs TRBV20-1 and TRBJ1-4; D gene uncertain. This CDR3 is built from 10 residues. Per the germline V gene, CDR1 is DFQATT and CDR2 is SNEGSKA (reference sequence). V was cut by 1 base and J by 10 bases, with 4 bases left in between.

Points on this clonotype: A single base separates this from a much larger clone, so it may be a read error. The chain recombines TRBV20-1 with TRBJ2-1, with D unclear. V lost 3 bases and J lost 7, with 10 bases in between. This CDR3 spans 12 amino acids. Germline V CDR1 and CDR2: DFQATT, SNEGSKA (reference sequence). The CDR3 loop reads CSARVGSNEQFF. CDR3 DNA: TGCAGTGCTAGGGTTGGCTCGAATGAGCAGTTCTTC.

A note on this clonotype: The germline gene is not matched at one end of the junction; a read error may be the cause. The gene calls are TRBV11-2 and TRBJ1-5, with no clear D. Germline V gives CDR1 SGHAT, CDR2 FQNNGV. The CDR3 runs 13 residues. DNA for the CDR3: TGTACCAGCAGCTTAGGTGTTAATCAACCCCAGCATTTT. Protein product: CTSSLGVNQPQHF. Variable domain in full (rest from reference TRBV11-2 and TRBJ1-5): EAGVAQSPRYKIIEKRQSVAFWCNPISGHATLYWYQQILGQGPKLLIQFQNNGVVDDSQLPKDRFSAERLKGVDSTLKIQPAKLEDSAVYLCTSSLGVNQPQHFGDGTRLSIL.

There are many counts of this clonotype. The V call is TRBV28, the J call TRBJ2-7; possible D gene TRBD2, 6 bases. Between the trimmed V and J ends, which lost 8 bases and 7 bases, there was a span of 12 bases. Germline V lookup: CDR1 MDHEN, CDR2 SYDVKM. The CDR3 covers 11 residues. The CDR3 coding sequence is TGTGCCAGCGAAGGGAGCGGGGAGCAGTACTTC. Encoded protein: CASEGSGEQYF.

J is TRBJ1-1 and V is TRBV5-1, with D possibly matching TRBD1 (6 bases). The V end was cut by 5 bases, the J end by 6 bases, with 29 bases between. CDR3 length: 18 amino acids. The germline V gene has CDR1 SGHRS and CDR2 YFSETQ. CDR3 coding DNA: TGCGCCAGCAGTTATTCAACCGGGACGGGGGGCGCGTCGGCTGAAGCTTTCTTT. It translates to CASSYSTGTGGASAEAFF.

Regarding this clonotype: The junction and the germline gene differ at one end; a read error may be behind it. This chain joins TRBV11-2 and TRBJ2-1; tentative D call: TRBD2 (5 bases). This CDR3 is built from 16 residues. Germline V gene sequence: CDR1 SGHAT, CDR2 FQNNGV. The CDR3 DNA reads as TGTACCAGCAGCAAGACGCTAGCTGCATTGTACAGTGAGCAGTTCTTC. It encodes CTSSKTLAALYSEQFF.

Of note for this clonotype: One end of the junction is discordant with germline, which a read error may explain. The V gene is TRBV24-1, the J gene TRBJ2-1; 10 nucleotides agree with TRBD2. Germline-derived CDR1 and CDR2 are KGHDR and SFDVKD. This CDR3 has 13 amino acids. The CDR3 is CTTSGTSDNEQFF. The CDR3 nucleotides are TGTACCACAAGTGGGACTAGCGACAATGAGCAGTTCTTC.

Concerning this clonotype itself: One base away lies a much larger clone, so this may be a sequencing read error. In DNA, the CDR3 is TGCGCCAGCAGCTCAAGTAGCACAGGTACGCAGTATTTT. Its translation is CASSSSSTGTQYF. The rearrangement uses TRBV5-1 and TRBJ2-3, with D maybe TRBD1 (5 bases). CDR3 length: 13 residues. Per germline, CDR1 SGHRS and CDR2 YFSETQ.

The CDR3 bases are TGTGCCAGCTCAGACGGGGTATATAATTCACCCCTCCACTTT. Translation gives CASSDGVYNSPLHF. V and J are TRBV11-2 and TRBJ1-6; D call uncertain. V shed 8 bases and J shed 4 bases, with 12 bases lying between them. Germline CDR1 is SGHAT and CDR2 is FQNNGV. CDR3 length equals 14 residues.